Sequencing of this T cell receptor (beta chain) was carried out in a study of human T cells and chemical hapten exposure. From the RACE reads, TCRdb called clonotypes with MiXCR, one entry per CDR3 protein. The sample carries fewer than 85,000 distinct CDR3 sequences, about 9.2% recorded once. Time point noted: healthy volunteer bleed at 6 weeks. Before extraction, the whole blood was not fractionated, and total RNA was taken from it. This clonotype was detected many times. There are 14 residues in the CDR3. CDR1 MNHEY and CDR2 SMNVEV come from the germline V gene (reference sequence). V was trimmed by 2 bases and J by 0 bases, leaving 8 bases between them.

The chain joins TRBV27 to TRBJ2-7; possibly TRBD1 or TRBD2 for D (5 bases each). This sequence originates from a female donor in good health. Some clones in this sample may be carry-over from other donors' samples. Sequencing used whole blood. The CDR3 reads CASSLGGSSYEQYF. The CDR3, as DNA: TGTGCCAGCAGTTTAGGGGGAAGCTCCTACGAGCAGTACTTC.